The rows below give T cell receptor beta chains drawn from one sample of a study of T cell responses to AZD1222 COVID-19 vaccine. Some clones are missing from TCRdb's copy, which holds only in-frame ones; the method was immunoSEQ multiplex PCR. The table includes more than 120,000 clones, just over 85% detected once. Sequencing was performed on peripheral blood, taken 28 days after the second AZD1222 dose. Source of these receptors: an adult who received the AZD1222 COVID-19 vaccine. CDR3s include the opening cysteine and the closing phenylalanine or tryptophan. The D gene is left open where the match is weak. Where a row states a size, it is once, few, many or the class of an expanded clone; other rows omit it.

v_gene	j_gene	abundance	d_gene	CDR3aa	CDR3nt
TRBV11-2	TRBJ2-3	NA	TRBD2	CASSLDQASGRAGQYF	TGTGCCAGCAGCTTAGATCAAGCTAGCGGGAGGGCAGGGCAGTATTTT
TRBV6-5	TRBJ2-1	NA	NA	CASKGEWSSNEQFF	TGTGCCAGCAAGGGGGAGTGGAGCTCCAATGAGCAGTTCTTC
TRBV19	TRBJ1-1	NA	NA	CASIGSPGLNTEAFF	TGTGCCAGTATAGGCTCCCCAGGGCTGAACACTGAAGCTTTCTTT
TRBV5-1	TRBJ1-4	NA	TRBD1	CASSLGDSPNEKLFF	TGCGCCAGCAGCTTGGGGGACAGTCCAAATGAAAAACTGTTTTTT
TRBV3-1/TRBV3-2	TRBJ1-4	NA	NA	CAASGGNEKLFF	TGTGCCGCCAGCGGAGGCAATGAAAAACTGTTTTTT
TRBV5-4	TRBJ1-6	NA	NA	CASSLEGLTTPLHF	TGTGCCAGCAGCTTGGAGGGACTAACTACACCCCTCCACTTT
TRBV10-3	TRBJ1-1	once	NA	CAISTGPNTEAFF	TGTGCCATCAGCACAGGGCCGAACACTGAAGCTTTCTTT
TRBV5-1	TRBJ1-5	NA	NA	CASSLGVGSNQPQHF	TGCGCCAGCAGCTTGGGGGTCGGCAGCAATCAGCCCCAGCATTTT
TRBV2	TRBJ1-5	NA	TRBD1	CASSSLQGSNQPQHF	TGTGCCAGCAGCAGCTTACAGGGGAGCAATCAGCCCCAGCATTTT
TRBV6-5	TRBJ2-7	NA	TRBD2	CASSRSGMSSYEQYF	TGTGCCAGCAGCCGAAGCGGGATGAGCTCCTACGAGCAGTACTTC
TRBV29-1	TRBJ1-1	NA	NA	CSVRPQNTEAFF	TGCAGCGTTCGGCCGCAGAACACTGAAGCTTTCTTT
TRBV3-1/TRBV3-2	TRBJ1-1	NA	NA	CASSQQGLNTEAFF	TGTGCCAGCAGCCAACAGGGGTTGAACACTGAAGCTTTCTTT
TRBV27	TRBJ2-4	once	NA	CASSSGEGIQYF	TGTGCCAGCAGTTCTGGAGAAGGCATTCAGTACTTC
TRBV10-2	TRBJ2-3	NA	NA	CASSRGASTDTQYF	TGCGCCAGCAGCCGGGGGGCGAGCACAGATACGCAGTATTTT
TRBV25-1	TRBJ2-7	once	NA	CASSGGEGTYEQYF	TGTGCCAGCAGTGGGGGTGAGGGAACCTACGAGCAGTACTTC
TRBV7-7	TRBJ2-6	NA	NA	CASSPLLSGANVLTF	TGTGCCAGCAGCCCTTTACTCTCTGGGGCCAACGTCCTGACTTTC
TRBV6-5	TRBJ2-5	NA	TRBD2	CASRPSGGEETQYF	TGTGCCAGCAGACCTAGCGGGGGAGAAGAGACCCAGTACTTC
TRBV5-1	TRBJ2-3	NA	TRBD2	CASSLGLAESTDTQYF	TGCGCCAGCAGCTTGGGACTAGCGGAGAGCACAGATACGCAGTATTTT
TRBV28	TRBJ1-4	NA	NA	CASGTGGITNEKLFF	TGTGCCAGCGGGACCGGGGGTATCACTAATGAAAAACTGTTTTTT
TRBV18	TRBJ1-1	NA	NA	CASSPPGKGRNTEAFF	TGTGCCAGCTCACCTCCCGGGAAGGGCAGGAACACTGAAGCTTTCTTT
TRBV10-3	TRBJ2-5	NA	NA	CAISDPARKETQYF	TGTGCCATCAGTGACCCGGCGCGGAAAGAGACCCAGTACTTC
TRBV3-1/TRBV3-2	TRBJ1-1	NA	NA	CASSQVPGMNTEAFF	TGTGCCAGCAGCCAAGTTCCCGGAATGAACACTGAAGCTTTCTTT
TRBV15	TRBJ2-1	NA	NA	CATSRDLTSSYNEQFF	TGTGCCACCAGCAGAGACCTCACGAGCTCCTACAATGAGCAGTTCTTC
TRBV28	TRBJ2-7	NA	NA	CASRSQGLTYEQYF	TGTGCCAGCAGGTCACAGGGCCTAACCTACGAGCAGTACTTC
TRBV5-1	TRBJ2-2	NA	NA	CASSPDYLAGELFF	TGCGCCAGCAGCCCGGACTATCTGGCCGGGGAGCTGTTTTTT
TRBV27	TRBJ1-6	NA	TRBD1	CASSRGQGTSSPLHF	TGTGCCAGCAGCCGGGGACAGGGGACCAGTTCACCCCTCCACTTT
TRBV2	TRBJ1-6	NA	NA	CASSEATGIRTPLHF	TGTGCCAGCAGTGAAGCGACCGGGATACGGACACCCCTCCACTTT
TRBV14	TRBJ2-5	NA	TRBD1	CASSPSGGSRTETQYF	TGTGCCAGCAGCCCTTCAGGGGGTTCTCGGACGGAGACCCAGTACTTC
TRBV18	TRBJ1-1	NA	TRBD1	CASSPLTGGGTEAFF	TGTGCCAGCTCACCCCTGACAGGGGGAGGGACTGAAGCTTTCTTT
TRBV18	TRBJ2-1	once	TRBD2	CASSLGTSGTYNEQFF	TGTGCCAGCTCGCTTGGGACTAGCGGGACCTACAATGAGCAGTTCTTC
TRBV11-2	TRBJ2-4	NA	TRBD1	CASSSGQGENIQYF	TGTGCCAGCAGCTCTGGACAGGGAGAAAACATTCAGTACTTC
TRBV5-6	TRBJ1-2	NA	NA	CASSLAVANYGYTF	TGTGCCAGCAGCTTGGCGGTAGCTAACTATGGCTACACCTTC
TRBV30	TRBJ1-1	NA	NA	CAWSVVGATEAFF	TGTGCCTGGAGTGTTGTGGGGGCCACTGAAGCTTTCTTT
TRBV28	TRBJ1-5	NA	NA	CASSYWGSGGDQPQHF	TGTGCCAGCAGTTACTGGGGGTCCGGGGGCGACCAGCCCCAGCATTTT
TRBV6-5	TRBJ2-7	NA	NA	CASSYQGTDEQYF	TGTGCCAGCAGTTACCAGGGCACCGACGAGCAGTACTTC
TRBV5-1	TRBJ1-2	NA	NA	CASSLWGEEGYTF	TGCGCCAGCAGCTTATGGGGCGAGGAAGGCTACACCTTC
TRBV19	TRBJ2-1	NA	TRBD2	CASSSQNPGLAEQFF	TGTGCCAGTAGTTCGCAGAATCCGGGACTAGCGGAACAGTTCTTC
TRBV18	TRBJ2-6	NA	NA	CASTLLRVSGANVLTF	TGTGCCAGCACGCTTTTAAGGGTATCTGGGGCCAACGTCCTGACTTTC
TRBV30	TRBJ1-1	NA	NA	CAWDPPWDTEAFF	TGTGCCTGGGACCCCCCGTGGGACACTGAAGCTTTCTTT
TRBV21-1	TRBJ2-6	NA	NA	CASSNRPSTPGANVLTF	TGTGCCAGCAGCAATCGGCCTAGCACACCTGGGGCCAACGTCCTGACTTTC
TRBV2	TRBJ1-6	NA	NA	CASSAKSSYNSPLHF	TGTGCCAGCAGTGCCAAAAGCTCCTATAATTCACCCCTCCACTTT
TRBV5-4	TRBJ2-1	NA	NA	CASSLWQINEQFF	TGTGCCAGCAGCTTGTGGCAGATCAATGAGCAGTTCTTC
TRBV9	TRBJ2-1	NA	NA	CASRAEDYNEQFF	TGTGCCAGCCGGGCGGAGGACTACAATGAGCAGTTCTTC
TRBV7-9	TRBJ1-2	NA	NA	CASSSEGWSGYTF	TGTGCCAGCAGCTCCGAGGGGTGGTCTGGCTACACCTTC
TRBV19	TRBJ2-7	NA	TRBD1	CASTNRDSNEQYF	TGTGCCAGTACCAACCGGGACAGCAACGAGCAGTACTTC
TRBV27	TRBJ1-5	NA	NA	CASSGRNQPQHF	TGTGCCAGCAGTGGCCGGAATCAGCCCCAGCATTTT
TRBV30	TRBJ1-1	few	NA	CVGGGEDTEAFF	TGTGTTGGGGGGGGAGAAGACACTGAAGCTTTCTTT
TRBV6-5	TRBJ2-1	NA	TRBD2	CASSYQPGLGVEQFF	TGTGCCAGCAGTTACCAGCCGGGACTAGGAGTTGAGCAGTTCTTC
TRBV5-1	TRBJ2-1	once	TRBD2	CASSLIPTSLYNEQFF	TGCGCCAGCAGCTTGATCCCGACTAGCCTCTACAATGAGCAGTTCTTC
TRBV7-9	TRBJ1-3	NA	TRBD1	CASSLGRGQGAGNTIYF	TGTGCCAGCAGCTTAGGCCGGGGACAGGGAGCTGGAAACACCATATATTTT
TRBV5-1	TRBJ2-7	NA	TRBD1	CASSLAIAGQGFEQYF	TGCGCCAGCAGCTTGGCTATTGCGGGACAGGGCTTCGAGCAGTACTTC
TRBV18	TRBJ1-1	NA	NA	CASSDQNTEAFF	TGTGCCAGCTCAGATCAGAACACTGAAGCTTTCTTT
TRBV7-8	TRBJ1-5	NA	NA	CASSFSGSNQPQHF	TGTGCCAGCAGCTTCTCAGGGAGCAATCAGCCCCAGCATTTT
TRBV10-3	TRBJ2-2	few	NA	CAIRKDSVNTYTGELFF	TGTGCCATCAGGAAGGACAGCGTGAATACTTACACCGGGGAGCTGTTTTTT
TRBV2	TRBJ1-2	NA	TRBD1	CASSPDRGHGYTF	TGTGCCAGCAGTCCTGACAGGGGGCATGGCTACACCTTC
TRBV4-1	TRBJ2-1	NA	TRBD2	CASSRLASSYNEQFF	TGCGCCAGCAGCAGACTAGCGAGCTCCTACAATGAGCAGTTCTTC